One sample yielded the 14 T cell receptor beta chains listed below, sequenced in a study of graft-versus-host responses after intestinal transplantation. Measured with immunoSEQ multiplex PCR; TCRdb has only the in-frame clones, and not every one. The table has around 110,000 clones, roughly 92% seen once. The antigens these receptors bind are not known. The source material was unstimulated CD4+ T cells sorted from spleen or lymph node cells, sampled before transplant. The receptors here all came from a human donor who was the organ donor for an intestinal transplant.

The chain recombines TRBV25-1 with TRBJ2-3, with D uncertain. Trimming left V 5 bases short and J 3 bases short, with 12 bases between. The CDR3 is made up of 14 amino acids. Looked up from germline, CDR1 is MGHDK and CDR2 is SYGVNS. CDR3 coding DNA: TGTGCCAGCAGTACCCCTAGTGAAACAGATACGCAGTATTTT. As protein: CASSTPSETDTQYF.

The chain uses TRBV29-1 and TRBJ2-6; D gene uncertain. V was shortened by 2 bases and J by 2 bases, with 4 bases between the two germline ends. Per the germline V gene, CDR1 is SQVTM and CDR2 is ANQGSEA. The CDR3 runs 13 residues. The CDR3 protein is CSVERPGANVLTF. The DNA of the CDR3 is TGCAGCGTTGAACGCCCTGGGGCCAACGTCCTGACTTTC. Drawing the rest from reference TRBV29-1 and TRBJ2-6, the complete variable domain is SAVISQKPSRDICQRGTSLTIQCQVDSQVTMMFWYRQQPGQSLTLIATANQGSEATYESGFVIDKFPISRPNLTFSTLTVSNMSPEDSSIYLCSVERPGANVLTFGAGSRLTVL.

The chain uses TRBV29-1 and TRBJ2-5; D gene ambiguous. With 3 bases removed from V and 4 bases from J, the gap between germline ends came to 12 bases. The CDR3 spans 13 residues. Germline CDR1 is SQVTM and CDR2 is ANQGSEA. The CDR3 region is CSVDFKVGETQYF. The CDR3 coding sequence is TGCAGCGTTGATTTTAAGGTCGGAGAGACCCAGTACTTC.

The CDR3 reads CASSVGPGGGTEAFF. The CDR3 DNA sequence: TGTGCCAGCAGCGTAGGTCCGGGCGGGGGCACTGAAGCTTTCTTT. The chain couples TRBV9 to TRBJ1-1; D might be TRBD1 (5 bases). The CDR3 has 15 residues. Germline values: CDR1 SGDLS, CDR2 YYNGEE. Trimming left V 0 bases short and J 4 bases short, with 13 bases between.

J is TRBJ2-3 and V is TRBV7-9; 8 nucleotides agree with TRBD1. The CDR3 runs 16 residues. The V and J ends lost 2 bases and 1 base, in that order; junction bases with no gene match: 5. Germline CDR1 is SEHNR and CDR2 is FQNEAQ (reference sequence). The CDR3 bases are TGTGCCAGCAGCTTACAGGGGGCTAGTGGCACAGATACGCAGTATTTT. Amino acids: CASSLQGASGTDTQYF.

The chain carries TRBV9 and TRBJ2-3, with 10 bases identical to TRBD1. Trimming removed 3 bases from V and 4 bases from J; junction bases left unmatched: 11. The CDR3 is made up of 17 amino acids. Germline V gene sequence: CDR1 SGDLS, CDR2 YYNGEE. The CDR3, as DNA: TGTGCCAGCAGCGCCGCCAGGACAGGGGGGACCCCAGATACGCAGTATTTT. Its protein product is CASSAARTGGTPDTQYF.

The chain has TRBV2 and TRBJ2-7; 14 bases fit TRBD2. With 6 bases clipped from V and 3 bases from J, the junction kept 7 bases outside the gene matches. In germline, CDR1 is SNHLY, CDR2 FYNNEI. This CDR3 contains 16 residues. CDR3 DNA: TGTGCCAGCAGCGCCGCGACTAGCGGGAGGGTCTACGAGCAGTACTTC. It codes for CASSAATSGRVYEQYF. The full variable domain, completed using reference TRBV2 and TRBJ2-7, is EPEVTQTPSHQVTQMGQEVILRCVPISNHLYFYWYRQILGQKVEFLVSFYNNEISEKSEIFDDQFSVERPDGSNFTLKIRSTKLEDSAMYFCASSAATSGRVYEQYFGPGTRLTVT.

CDR3 in amino acids: CASFLTGLNTEAFF. The DNA for the CDR3 is TGTGCCAGCTTTTTGACAGGGTTGAACACTGAAGCTTTCTTT. The chain has TRBV18 and TRBJ1-1, with TRBD1 matching 7 bases. Trimming cost V 7 bases and J 0 bases; bases outside gene matches: 5. This CDR3 comprises 14 residues. The germline V gene has CDR1 KGHSH and CDR2 LQKENI.

The V gene is TRBV28, the J gene TRBJ1-3, with D possibly TRBD1 on 6 matching bases. V lost 4 bases to trimming and J lost 0 bases, with 13 bases between them. Germline V gene lookup returns CDR1 MDHEN and CDR2 SYDVKM. The CDR3 has 16 amino acids. CDR3 in DNA: TGTGCCAGCAGTTCACCGGGACATCTCTCTGGAAACACCATATATTTT. Translated, it gives CASSSPGHLSGNTIYF. The full variable domain, its missing parts supplied by reference TRBV28 and TRBJ1-3, is DVKVTQSSRYLVKRTGEKVFLECVQDMDHENMFWYRQDPGLGLRLIYFSYDVKMKEKGDIPEGYSVSREKKERFSLILESASTNQTSMYLCASSSPGHLSGNTIYFGEGSWLTVV.

The chain carries TRBV7-2 and TRBJ1-5, with D possibly TRBD1 on 6 matching bases. The CDR3 sequence is 14 residues long. Between the trimmed V and J ends, which lost 5 bases and 7 bases, there was a span of 15 bases. Looked up from germline, CDR1 is SGHTA and CDR2 is FQGNSA. The CDR3 protein is CASSPSGGVQPQHF. CDR3 nucleotides: TGTGCCAGCAGCCCAAGTGGGGGCGTACAGCCCCAGCATTTT.

The chain uses TRBV19 and TRBJ1-1, with a possible D match to TRBD1 (5 bases). Germline V CDR1 and CDR2: LNHDA, SQIVND (reference sequence). V lost 3 bases to trimming and J lost 0 bases, with 11 bases between them. There are 15 residues in the CDR3. This CDR3 is CASSMNWGVNTEAFF. In DNA, the CDR3 is TGTGCCAGTAGTATGAATTGGGGGGTGAACACTGAAGCTTTCTTT.

As for this clone: The same CDR3 also results from other DNA sequences found in this sample. The chain links TRBV10-3 to TRBJ2-1, with 8 bases fitting TRBD2. From germline, CDR1 is ENHRY and CDR2 SYGVKD. The CDR3 covers 14 residues. Trimming removed 3 bases from V and 4 bases from J; junction bases left unmatched: 2. CDR3 loop: CAISEAGDYNEQFF. The CDR3 nucleotides read TGTGCCATCAGTGAAGCGGGAGATTACAATGAGCAGTTCTTC.

This clone was seen only once. The V call is TRBV10-3, the J call TRBJ2-1, with 9 nucleotides matching TRBD1. From germline, CDR1 is ENHRY and CDR2 SYGVKD. The CDR3 runs 13 residues. The V segment lost 6 bases and the J segment 7 bases; nucleotides outside the gene matches: 4. The CDR3 bases are TGTGCCATCAGAGACAGGGGGGGGAATGAGCAGTTCTTC. Amino acids: CAIRDRGGNEQFF.

The rearrangement links TRBV6-5 to TRBJ2-2, with D perhaps matching TRBD1 (6 bases). Trimming shortened V by 10 bases and J by 0 bases, and 12 bases separated the two germline ends. CDR3 length: 14 residues. Germline V gene data show CDR1 as MNHEY and CDR2 as SVGAGI. CDR3 DNA sequence: TGTGCCACCCGACAGGCCTCGAACACCGGGGAGCTGTTTTTT. Protein product: CATRQASNTGELFF.